This T cell receptor beta chain was sequenced for a study of early stage breast cancer tumors. Study details: Most invasive tumors, about 75% of the 16, were ER+/PR+/HER2-. General study findings and limits: In 14 of 16 patients, blood comparison separated tumor from normal breast. Commonly generated sequences made up most enriched TCRB sequences shared between patients. Tumors had roughly 2.4-fold higher T cell density and higher clonality than adjacent normal breast tissue.

CDR1 and CDR2 from the germline V gene are SGHAT and FQNNGV. The CDR3 sequence is 14 residues long. V lost 0 bases, J lost 11 bases, and 7 bases stayed unmatched. This clone was seen a few times. Its matching antigen is unknown. Here immunoSEQ multiplex PCR was the method, and the copy in TCRdb shows in-frame clones only, minus some. This table holds fewer than 25,000 clones, about two thirds found once. The chain is built from TRBV11-2 and TRBJ2-7; 10 bases line up with TRBD2. The TCR comes from a person in their sixties or seventies with breast cancer. Sequencing was carried out using breast tumor tissue. The CDR3, as DNA: TGTGCCAGCAGCTTAGACCTAGCGGGAGCTGTGGAGTACTTC. It codes for CASSLDLAGAVEYF.